The 22 T cell receptor beta chains below all came from one sample that was sequenced in a study of OX40 agonist ivuxolimab in advanced cancers. Assay: immunoSEQ multiplex PCR; the TCRdb copy retains only in-frame clones and omits some. The sample shows 50,000 to 65,000 clones, around 85% of them seen only once. Here the sequenced sample was CD4+ or CD8+ T cells sorted from blood, taken in a trial of the OX40 agonist ivuxolimab. The receptor source for this set is an adult with an advanced solid tumor such as melanoma, head and neck, liver or kidney cancer.

The chain carries TRBV9 and TRBJ2-2; D not resolved. Trimming removed 0 bases at V and 6 bases at J, with 6 bases between. Germline V CDR1 and CDR2: SGDLS, YYNGEE. This CDR3 has 13 residues. The CDR3 DNA reads as TGTGCCAGCAGCGTAGCTCCAGCCGGGGAGCTGTTTTTT. This gives the protein CASSVAPAGELFF.

The chain combines TRBV5-5 with TRBJ2-2, with 9 bases aligning to TRBD1. The CDR3 spans 16 residues. Losses at the gene ends were 3 bases for V and 1 base for J; bases not matched to a gene: 4. CDR1 and CDR2 from the germline V gene are SGHKS and YYEKEE (reference sequence). CDR3 DNA sequence: TGTGCCAGCAGCTGGGGACAGGGATTGAACACCGGGGAGCTGTTTTTT. It encodes CASSWGQGLNTGELFF. Supplemented by reference TRBV5-5 and TRBJ2-2, the full variable domain reads DAGVTQSPTHLIKTRGQQVTLRCSPISGHKSVSWYQQVLGQGPQFIFQYYEKEERGRGNFPDRFSARQFPNYSSELNVNALLLGDSALYLCASSWGQGLNTGELFFGEGSRLTVL.

This chain connects TRBV15 to TRBJ1-5; D gene ambiguous. This CDR3 has 14 amino acids. V dropped 0 bases and J dropped 7 bases, with 10 bases sitting between them. Germline V gene data show CDR1 as LNHNV and CDR2 as YYDKDF (reference sequence). CDR3 in amino acids: CATSRDSVVQPQHF. CDR3 nucleotide sequence: TGTGCCACCAGCAGAGATTCGGTCGTACAGCCCCAGCATTTT.

The V gene is TRBV6-5, the J gene TRBJ1-4; weak D call: TRBD1 (5 bases). The CDR3 runs to 14 residues. Per the germline V gene, CDR1 is MNHEY and CDR2 is SVGAGI. Trimming left V 5 bases short and J 7 bases short, with 14 bases between. CDR3 region: CASSPDSGGEKLFF. The CDR3 DNA reads as TGTGCCAGCAGTCCAGACAGTGGGGGTGAAAAACTGTTTTTT.

V gene TRBV19 combines with J gene TRBJ2-2; possible D gene TRBD1, 7 bases. The CDR3 contains 15 residues. CDR1 is LNHDA, CDR2 SQIVND, per germline (reference sequence). Trimming shortened V by 3 bases and J by 3 bases, and 11 bases separated the two germline ends. CDR3 in amino acids: CASSIQGGDTGELFF. The CDR3 nucleotides are TGTGCCAGTAGTATTCAGGGGGGAGACACCGGGGAGCTGTTTTTT.

This chain links TRBV21-1 with TRBJ2-5; TRBD1, as called in the table, went unchecked against the DNA. The last part of the DNA fits TRBJ2-7 better; the J call may be wrong. TRBV21-1 is flagged as a pseudogene. There are 16 residues in the CDR3. The CDR3: CASNLPDREGAYEQYF. The CDR3 region has the DNA TGTGCCAGCAACCTGCCGGACAGGGAAGGCGCCTACGAGCAGTACTTC.

The DNA of the CDR3 is TGTGCCAGCAGCGTAGAGTGGGGTTCGGGAAACACCATATATTTT. Its protein is CASSVEWGSGNTIYF. The chain combines TRBV9 with TRBJ1-3; no clear D gene. Trimming removed 0 bases from V and 4 bases from J, with 11 bases in between. CDR3 length equals 15 residues. Germline V CDR1 and CDR2: SGDLS, YYNGEE.

The chain combines TRBV7-9 with TRBJ1-2; weak D call: TRBD1 (5 bases). Germline V lookup: CDR1 SEHNR, CDR2 FQNEAQ (reference sequence). This CDR3 is built from 13 residues. Between the trimmed V and J ends, which lost 5 bases and 8 bases, there was a span of 15 bases. In DNA form, the CDR3 reads TGTGCCAGCAGCCTAACGGGGGAGAGAGGCTACACCTTC. Protein product: CASSLTGERGYTF. The full variable domain, its missing parts supplied by reference TRBV7-9 and TRBJ1-2, is DTGVSQNPRHKITKRGQNVTFRCDPISEHNRLYWYRQTLGQGPEFLTYFQNEAQLEKSRLLSDRFSAERPKGSFSTLEIQRTEQGDSAMYLCASSLTGERGYTFGSGTRLTVV.

The rearrangement joins TRBV7-9 to TRBJ2-5, with D tentatively TRBD1 (5 bases). Germline V CDR1 and CDR2: SEHNR, FQNEAQ (reference sequence). The CDR3 covers 12 residues. V shed 5 bases and J shed 2 bases, with 6 bases lying between them. Here the CDR3 DNA reads TGTGCCAGCAGCAGGGGACAAGAGACCCAGTACTTC. This gives the protein CASSRGQETQYF.

This chain links TRBV6-1 with TRBJ1-1; D remains unclear. Trimming stripped 6 bases from V and 6 bases from J, with 14 bases between. This CDR3 has 13 residues. CDR1 is MNHNS and CDR2 is SASEGT in the germline V gene. The CDR3 sequence is CASRGGVNAEAFF. The DNA for the CDR3 is TGTGCCAGCAGAGGAGGAGTTAACGCTGAAGCTTTCTTT.

The V and J genes are TRBV30 and TRBJ2-1; D remains ambiguous. Germline lookup yields CDR1 GTSNPN and CDR2 SVGIG (reference sequence). Trimming left V 3 bases short and J 5 bases short, with 14 bases between. This CDR3 has 14 amino acids. CDR3 bases: TGTGCCTGGAGGACCCGGACCGAAAACAATGAGCAGTTCTTC. Its protein product is CAWRTRTENNEQFF.

The genes are TRBV15 and TRBJ2-3; D uncertain. CDR3 length equals 13 residues. The germline CDR1 and CDR2 sequences are LNHNV and YYDKDF (reference sequence). The V end was cut by 0 bases, the J end by 8 bases, with 9 bases between. The CDR3 DNA follows: TGTGCCACCAGCAGAGAAAGGGTGGGTACGCAGTATTTT. Translation: CATSRERVGTQYF. The full variable domain, with the rest looked up from reference TRBV15 and TRBJ2-3, is DAMVIQNPRYQVTQFGKPVTLSCSQTLNHNVMYWYQQKSSQAPKLLFHYYDKDFNNEADTPDNFQSRRPNTSFCFLDIRSPGLGDTAMYLCATSRERVGTQYFGPGTRLTVL.

The CDR3 region is CASSWGQGNPKETQYF. In nucleotides, the CDR3 is TGTGCCAGCAGCTGGGGACAGGGAAATCCTAAAGAGACCCAGTACTTC. The rearrangement uses TRBV5-4 and TRBJ2-5, with 9 bases fitting TRBD1. J gave up 3 bases and V 3 bases, and 9 bases lay outside the gene matches. The CDR3 contains 16 residues. Germline loops: CDR1 SGHNT, CDR2 YYREEE (reference sequence). Full variable domain (missing parts from reference TRBV5-4 and TRBJ2-5): ETGVTQSPTHLIKTRGQQVTLRCSSQSGHNTVSWYQQALGQGPQFIFQYYREEENGRGNFPPRFSGLQFPNYSSELNVNALELDDSALYLCASSWGQGNPKETQYFGPGTRLLVL.

The rearrangement joins TRBV12-5 to TRBJ2-5; TRBD2 agrees at 12 bases. The CDR3 is 16 residues long. The ends lost 3 bases at V and 7 bases at J; junction bases unmatched: 9. CDR1 is LGHNT, CDR2 FRNRAP, per germline. The CDR3 sequence is CASGFPSSGGAGTQYF. The CDR3, as DNA: TGTGCTAGTGGTTTCCCCTCTAGCGGGGGGGCTGGGACCCAGTACTTC.

The V call is TRBV7-2, the J call TRBJ1-1, with a tentative D call TRBD1 (6 bases). V was pared by 5 bases and J by 0 bases, with 13 bases between. The CDR3 loop spans 15 amino acids. Looked up from germline, CDR1 is SGHTA and CDR2 is FQGNSA. In nucleotides, the CDR3 is TGTGCCAGCAGCACGCAGAGGGGGATGAACACTGAAGCTTTCTTT. Translated, it gives CASSTQRGMNTEAFF.

Of note for this clone: Other nucleotide sequences in the sample specify the same CDR3. The chain couples TRBV5-1 to TRBJ1-1; tentatively, D is TRBD1 (5 bases). This CDR3 contains 14 residues. Trimming stripped 5 bases from V and 0 bases from J, with 11 bases between. Germline V lookup: CDR1 SGHRS, CDR2 YFSETQ. DNA for the CDR3: TGCGCCAGCAGTGGTAAAGGGGTGAACACTGAAGCTTTCTTT. It specifies CASSGKGVNTEAFF.

This chain uses TRBV6-1 with TRBJ1-3; D remains ambiguous. The V and J ends lost 2 bases and 0 bases respectively, with 11 bases between them. Germline values: CDR1 MNHNS, CDR2 SASEGT. The CDR3 is 16 amino acids. CDR3 bases: TGTGCCAGCAGTGAAAGGCGGGCGAGCTCTGGAAACACCATATATTTT. As protein: CASSERRASSGNTIYF.

This chain joins TRBV6-1 and TRBJ2-2, with D tentatively TRBD1 (6 bases). The CDR3 sequence is 16 residues long. The germline CDR1 and CDR2 sequences are MNHNS and SASEGT. Trimming stripped 8 bases from V and 7 bases from J, with 23 bases between. The CDR3 DNA sequence: TGTGCCAGCGGTGTTGGTCGGCAGGGGTGGCACGGGGAGCTGTTTTTT. Translating gives CASGVGRQGWHGELFF.

The chain recombines TRBV4-2 with TRBJ1-3; D is undetermined. Germline V gene lookup returns CDR1 LGHNA and CDR2 YNFKEQ. The CDR3 spans 13 residues. Between the trimmed V and J ends, which lost 0 bases and 8 bases, there was a span of 8 bases. For the CDR3, the DNA is TGTGCCAGCAGCCAAGATTACCGAGACACCATATATTTT. It yields the protein CASSQDYRDTIYF.

The genes are TRBV19 and TRBJ1-1, with D possibly matching TRBD1 (5 bases). Germline CDR1 reads LNHDA; CDR2 reads SQIVND (reference sequence). The V gene lost 7 bases and the J gene lost 5 bases, with 14 bases spanning the gap. This CDR3 comprises 13 residues. DNA of the CDR3: TGTGCCAGTACCCAAACAGGTGGGACTGAAGCTTTCTTT. As protein: CASTQTGGTEAFF.

This clone appeared a single time. V usage is TRBV7-2 and J usage is TRBJ2-1; either TRBD1 or TRBD2 may supply D (6 bases each). This CDR3 spans 18 amino acids. CDR1 and CDR2 (germline): SGHTA, FQGNSA. V lost 5 bases, J lost 0 bases, and 20 bases lay in between. CDR3 sequence reads: CASSLRGRGDISYNEQFF. The CDR3 DNA reads as TGTGCCAGCAGCCTTAGAGGCCGCGGGGACATCTCCTACAATGAGCAGTTCTTC.

This chain joins TRBV5-6 and TRBJ2-1; maybe TRBD2 (6 bases). CDR3 length: 15 amino acids. V lost 1 base, J lost 4 bases, and 12 bases lay in between. The germline V gene encodes CDR1 SGHDT and CDR2 YYEEEE. The CDR3 protein is CASSLPGGTYNEQFF. The CDR3 coding sequence is TGTGCCAGCAGCTTGCCCGGGGGAACATACAATGAGCAGTTCTTC.